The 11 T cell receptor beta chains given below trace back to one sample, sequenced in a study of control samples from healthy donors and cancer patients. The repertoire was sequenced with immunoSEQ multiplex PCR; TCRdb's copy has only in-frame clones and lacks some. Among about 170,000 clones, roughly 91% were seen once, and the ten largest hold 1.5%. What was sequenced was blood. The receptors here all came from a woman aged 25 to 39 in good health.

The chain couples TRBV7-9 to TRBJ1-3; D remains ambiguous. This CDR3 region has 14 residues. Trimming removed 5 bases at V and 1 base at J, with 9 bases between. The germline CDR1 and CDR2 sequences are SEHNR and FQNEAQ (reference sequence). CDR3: CASSLRPSGNTIYF. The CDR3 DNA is TGTGCCAGCAGCCTCCGGCCGTCTGGAAACACCATATATTTT.

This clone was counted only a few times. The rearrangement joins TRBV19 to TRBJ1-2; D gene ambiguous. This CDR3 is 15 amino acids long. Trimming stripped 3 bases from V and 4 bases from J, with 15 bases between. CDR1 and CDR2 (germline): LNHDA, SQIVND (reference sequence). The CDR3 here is CASSMVSEIGYGYTF. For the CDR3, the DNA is TGTGCCAGTAGTATGGTTTCGGAAATTGGCTATGGCTACACCTTC.

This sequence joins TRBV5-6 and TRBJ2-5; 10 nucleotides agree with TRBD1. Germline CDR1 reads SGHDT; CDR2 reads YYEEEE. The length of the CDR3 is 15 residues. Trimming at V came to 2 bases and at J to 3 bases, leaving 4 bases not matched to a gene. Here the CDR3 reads CASSFMGTGEETQYF. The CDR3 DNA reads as TGTGCCAGCAGCTTTATGGGGACAGGGGAAGAGACCCAGTACTTC.

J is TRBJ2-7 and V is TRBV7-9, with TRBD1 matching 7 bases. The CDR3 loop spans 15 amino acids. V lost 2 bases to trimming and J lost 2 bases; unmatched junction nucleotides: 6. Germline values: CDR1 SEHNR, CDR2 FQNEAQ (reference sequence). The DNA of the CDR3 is TGTGCCAGCAGCTTACTAGGTACAGGGGCCTACGAGCAGTACTTC. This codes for CASSLLGTGAYEQYF. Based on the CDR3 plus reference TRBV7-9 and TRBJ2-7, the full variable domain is DTGVSQNPRHKITKRGQNVTFRCDPISEHNRLYWYRQTLGQGPEFLTYFQNEAQLEKSRLLSDRFSAERPKGSFSTLEIQRTEQGDSAMYLCASSLLGTGAYEQYFGPGTRLTVT.

DNA of the CDR3: TGTGCCATCAGTGAGCGGGCTAGCGATTACAATGAGCAGTTCTTC. Its translation is CAISERASDYNEQFF. The chain employs TRBV10-3 and TRBJ2-1; the D gene is possibly TRBD2 (6 bases). Between the trimmed V and J ends, which lost 2 bases and 4 bases, there was a span of 12 bases. The CDR3 extends over 15 amino acids. Germline values: CDR1 ENHRY, CDR2 SYGVKD.

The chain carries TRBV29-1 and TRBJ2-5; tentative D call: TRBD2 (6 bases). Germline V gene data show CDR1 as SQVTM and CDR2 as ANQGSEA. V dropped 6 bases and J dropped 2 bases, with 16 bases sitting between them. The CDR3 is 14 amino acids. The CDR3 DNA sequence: TGCAGCGTGTCCCGGGACTCCCAACAAGAGACCCAGTACTTC. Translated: CSVSRDSQQETQYF.

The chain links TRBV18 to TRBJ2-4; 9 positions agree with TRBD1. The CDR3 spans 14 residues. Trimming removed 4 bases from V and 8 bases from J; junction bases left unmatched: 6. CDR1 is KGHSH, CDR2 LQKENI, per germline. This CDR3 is CASSLSGQGYIQYF. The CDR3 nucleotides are TGTGCCAGCTCACTATCGGGACAGGGTTACATTCAGTACTTC.

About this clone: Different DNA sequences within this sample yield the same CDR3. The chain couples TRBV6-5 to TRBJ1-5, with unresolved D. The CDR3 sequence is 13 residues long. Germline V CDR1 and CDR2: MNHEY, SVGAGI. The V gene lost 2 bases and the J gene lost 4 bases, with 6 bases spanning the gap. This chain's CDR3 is CASSYDRNQPQHF. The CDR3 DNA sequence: TGTGCCAGCAGTTACGATCGGAATCAGCCCCAGCATTTT.

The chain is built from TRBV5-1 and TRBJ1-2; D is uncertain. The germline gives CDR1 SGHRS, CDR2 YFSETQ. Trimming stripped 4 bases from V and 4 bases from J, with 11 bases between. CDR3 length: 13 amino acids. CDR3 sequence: CASSRDTAYGYTF. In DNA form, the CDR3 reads TGCGCCAGCAGCCGCGACACCGCCTATGGCTACACCTTC.

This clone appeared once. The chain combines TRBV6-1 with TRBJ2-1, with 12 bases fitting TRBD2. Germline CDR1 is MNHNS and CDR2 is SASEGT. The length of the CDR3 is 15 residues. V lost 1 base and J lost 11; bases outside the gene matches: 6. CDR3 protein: CASSEVSSGGVKQFF. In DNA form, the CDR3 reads TGTGCCAGCAGTGAAGTATCTAGCGGGGGGGTGAAGCAGTTCTTC.

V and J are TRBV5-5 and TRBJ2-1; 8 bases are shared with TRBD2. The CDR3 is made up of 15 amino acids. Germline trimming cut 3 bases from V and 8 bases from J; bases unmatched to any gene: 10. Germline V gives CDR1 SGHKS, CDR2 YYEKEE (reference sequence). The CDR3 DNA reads TGTGCCAGCAGCTCGCCGGGACTAGGGGTGGATGAGCAGTTCTTC. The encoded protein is CASSSPGLGVDEQFF.